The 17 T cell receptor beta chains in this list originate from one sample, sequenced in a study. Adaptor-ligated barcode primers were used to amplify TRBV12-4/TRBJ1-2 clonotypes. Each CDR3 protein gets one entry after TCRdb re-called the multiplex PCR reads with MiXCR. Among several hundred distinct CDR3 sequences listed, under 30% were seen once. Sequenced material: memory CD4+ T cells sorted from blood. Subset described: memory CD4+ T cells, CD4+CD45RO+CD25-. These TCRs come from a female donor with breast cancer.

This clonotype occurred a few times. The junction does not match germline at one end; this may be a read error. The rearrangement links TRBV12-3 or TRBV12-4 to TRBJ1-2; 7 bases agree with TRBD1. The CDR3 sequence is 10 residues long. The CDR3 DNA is TGTGCCAGCAGTGCGGGACAGCCAAGCTTC. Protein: CASSAGQPSF.

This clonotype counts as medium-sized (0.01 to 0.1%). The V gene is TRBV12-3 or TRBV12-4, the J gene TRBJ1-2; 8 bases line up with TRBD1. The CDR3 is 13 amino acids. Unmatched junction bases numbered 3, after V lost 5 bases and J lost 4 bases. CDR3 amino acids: CASSLDRGYGYTF. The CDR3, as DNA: TGTGCCAGCAGTCTCGACAGGGGCTATGGCTACACCTTC.

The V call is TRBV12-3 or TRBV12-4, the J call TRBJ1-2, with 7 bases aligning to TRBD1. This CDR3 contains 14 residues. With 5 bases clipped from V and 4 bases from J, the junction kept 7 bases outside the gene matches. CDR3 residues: CASSTLRQGYGYTF. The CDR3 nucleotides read TGTGCCAGCAGTACACTCCGACAGGGCTATGGCTACACCTTC.

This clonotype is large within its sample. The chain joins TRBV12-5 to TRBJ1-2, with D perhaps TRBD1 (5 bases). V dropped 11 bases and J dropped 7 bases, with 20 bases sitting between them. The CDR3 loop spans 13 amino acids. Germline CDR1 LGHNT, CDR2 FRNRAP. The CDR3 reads CADDVRDSCGYTF. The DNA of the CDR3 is TGTGCTGATGACGTCAGGGACTCTTGTGGCTACACCTTC.

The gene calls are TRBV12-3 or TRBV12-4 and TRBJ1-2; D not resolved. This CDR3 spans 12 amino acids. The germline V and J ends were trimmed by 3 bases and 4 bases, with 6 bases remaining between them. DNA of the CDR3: TGTGCCAGCAGTTTTGGCCTCTATGGCTACACCTTC. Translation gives CASSFGLYGYTF.

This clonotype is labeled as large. The CDR3 loop reads CASSLTGAESYGYTF. DNA for the CDR3: TGTGCCAGCTCCTTAACTGGGGCTGAGAGCTATGGCTACACCTTC. The chain joins TRBV12-3 or TRBV12-4 to TRBJ1-2; D is possibly TRBD1 (5 bases). CDR3 length: 15 amino acids. Trimming took off 8 bases at V and 4 bases at J, with 20 bases between the two ends.

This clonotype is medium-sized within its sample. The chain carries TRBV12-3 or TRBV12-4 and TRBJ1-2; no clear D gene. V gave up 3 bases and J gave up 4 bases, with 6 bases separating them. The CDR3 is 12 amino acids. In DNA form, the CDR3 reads TGTGCCAGCAGTTTGAGCAGCTATGGCTACACCTTC. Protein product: CASSLSSYGYTF.

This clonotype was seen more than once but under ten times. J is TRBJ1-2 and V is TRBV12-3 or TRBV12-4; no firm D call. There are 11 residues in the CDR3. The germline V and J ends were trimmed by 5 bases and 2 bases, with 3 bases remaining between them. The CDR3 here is CASSNNYGYTF. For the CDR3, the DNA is TGTGCCAGCAGTAACAACTATGGCTACACCTTC.

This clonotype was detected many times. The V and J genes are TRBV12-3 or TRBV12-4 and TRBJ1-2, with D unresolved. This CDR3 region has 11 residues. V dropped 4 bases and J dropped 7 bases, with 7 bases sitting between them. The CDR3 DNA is TGTGCCAGCAGTTCCCCTAGTGGCTACACCTTC. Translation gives CASSSPSGYTF.

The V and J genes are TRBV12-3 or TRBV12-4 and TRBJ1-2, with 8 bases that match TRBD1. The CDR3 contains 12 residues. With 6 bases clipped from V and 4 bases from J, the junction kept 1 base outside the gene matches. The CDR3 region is CASSGQGYGYTF. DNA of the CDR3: TGTGCCAGCAGCGGACAGGGCTATGGCTACACCTTC.

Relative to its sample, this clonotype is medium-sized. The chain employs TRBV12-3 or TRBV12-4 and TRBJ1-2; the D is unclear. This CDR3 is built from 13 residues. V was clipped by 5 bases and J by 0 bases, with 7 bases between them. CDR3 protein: CASSPDTNYGYTF. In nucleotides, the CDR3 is TGTGCCAGCAGTCCAGACACTAACTATGGCTACACCTTC.

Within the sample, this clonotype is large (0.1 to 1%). The CDR3 DNA sequence: TGTGCCAGCAGTCAACGTCCAGAGAGCGGCTACACCTTC. Its translation: CASSQRPESGYTF. This chain connects TRBV12-3 or TRBV12-4 to TRBJ1-2; D unclear. The CDR3 length is 13 residues. V shed 5 bases and J shed 8 bases, with 15 bases lying between them.

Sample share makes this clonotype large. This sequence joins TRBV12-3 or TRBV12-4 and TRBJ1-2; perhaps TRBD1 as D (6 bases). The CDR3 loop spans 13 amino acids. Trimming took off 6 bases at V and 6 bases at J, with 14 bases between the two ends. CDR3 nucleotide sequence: TGTGCCAGCAGCCCACCGGCAGGGGATGGCTACACCTTC. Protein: CASSPPAGDGYTF.

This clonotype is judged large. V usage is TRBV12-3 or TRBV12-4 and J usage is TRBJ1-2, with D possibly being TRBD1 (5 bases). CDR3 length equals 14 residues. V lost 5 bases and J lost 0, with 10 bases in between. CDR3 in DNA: TGTGCCAGCAGTCCCGGACAAGCTAACTATGGCTACACCTTC. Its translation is CASSPGQANYGYTF.

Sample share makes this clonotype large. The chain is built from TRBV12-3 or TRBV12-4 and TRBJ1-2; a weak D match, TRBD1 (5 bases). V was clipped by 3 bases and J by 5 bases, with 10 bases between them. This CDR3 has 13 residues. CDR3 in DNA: TGTGCCAGCAGTTTCGCCGGACATTATGGCTACACCTTC. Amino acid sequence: CASSFAGHYGYTF.

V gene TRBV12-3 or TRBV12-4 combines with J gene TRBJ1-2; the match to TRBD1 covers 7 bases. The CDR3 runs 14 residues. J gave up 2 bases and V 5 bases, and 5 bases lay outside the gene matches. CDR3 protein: CASSRQGRNYGYTF. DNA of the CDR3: TGTGCCAGCAGTCGACAGGGTAGGAACTATGGCTACACCTTC.

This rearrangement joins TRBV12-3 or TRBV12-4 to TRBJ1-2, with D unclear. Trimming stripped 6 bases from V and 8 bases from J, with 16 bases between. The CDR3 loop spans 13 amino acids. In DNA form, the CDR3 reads TGTGCCAGCAGCCATCCCGAGCAGGCGGGCTACACCTTC. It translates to CASSHPEQAGYTF.